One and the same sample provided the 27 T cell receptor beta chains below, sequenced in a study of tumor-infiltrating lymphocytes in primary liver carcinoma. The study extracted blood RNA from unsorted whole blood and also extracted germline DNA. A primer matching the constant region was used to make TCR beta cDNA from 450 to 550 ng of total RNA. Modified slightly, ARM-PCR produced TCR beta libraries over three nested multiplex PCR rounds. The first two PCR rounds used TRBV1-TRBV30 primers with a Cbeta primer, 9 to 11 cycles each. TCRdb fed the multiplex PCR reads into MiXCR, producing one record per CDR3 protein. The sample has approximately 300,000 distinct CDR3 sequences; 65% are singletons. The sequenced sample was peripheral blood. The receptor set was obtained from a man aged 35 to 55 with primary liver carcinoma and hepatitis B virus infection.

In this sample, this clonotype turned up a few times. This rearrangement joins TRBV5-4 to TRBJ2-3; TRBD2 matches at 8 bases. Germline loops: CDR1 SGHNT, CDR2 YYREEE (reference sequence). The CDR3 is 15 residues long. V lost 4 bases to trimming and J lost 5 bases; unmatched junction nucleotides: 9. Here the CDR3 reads CASSLGTRIGDTQYF. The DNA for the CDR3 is TGTGCCAGCAGCCTCGGGACTAGGATTGGAGATACGCAGTATTTT.

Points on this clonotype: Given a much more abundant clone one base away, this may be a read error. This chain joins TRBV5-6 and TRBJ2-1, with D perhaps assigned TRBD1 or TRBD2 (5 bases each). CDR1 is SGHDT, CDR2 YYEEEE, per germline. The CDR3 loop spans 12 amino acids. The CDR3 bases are TGTGCCAACAGCTTGGGGGAGCCTGAGCAGTTCTTC. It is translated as CANSLGEPEQFF.

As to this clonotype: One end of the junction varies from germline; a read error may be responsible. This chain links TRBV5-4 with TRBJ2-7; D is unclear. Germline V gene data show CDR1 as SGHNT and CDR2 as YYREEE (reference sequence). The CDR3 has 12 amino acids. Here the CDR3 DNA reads TGTGCCAGCAGCTATCAAGCCTACAAGCAGTACTTC. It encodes CASSYQAYKQYF. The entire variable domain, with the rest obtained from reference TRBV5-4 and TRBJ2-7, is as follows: ETGVTQSPTHLIKTRGQQVTLRCSSQSGHNTVSWYQQALGQGPQFIFQYYREEENGRGNFPPRFSGLQFPNYSSELNVNALELDDSALYLCASSYQAYKQYFGPGTRLTVT.

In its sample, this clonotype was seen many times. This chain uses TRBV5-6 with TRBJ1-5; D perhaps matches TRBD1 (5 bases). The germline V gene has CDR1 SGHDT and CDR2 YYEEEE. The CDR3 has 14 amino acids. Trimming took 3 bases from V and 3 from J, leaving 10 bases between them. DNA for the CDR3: TGTGCCAGCAGCTCAGGGTGGGACAATCAGCCCCAGCATTTT. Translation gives CASSSGWDNQPQHF.

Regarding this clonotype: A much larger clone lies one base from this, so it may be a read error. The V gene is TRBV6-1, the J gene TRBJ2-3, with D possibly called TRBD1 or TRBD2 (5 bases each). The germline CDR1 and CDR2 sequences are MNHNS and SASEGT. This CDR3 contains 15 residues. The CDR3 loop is CVSSWVQGGTDTQYF. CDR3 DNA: TGTGTCAGCAGCTGGGTCCAGGGAGGCACAGATACGCAGTATTTT.

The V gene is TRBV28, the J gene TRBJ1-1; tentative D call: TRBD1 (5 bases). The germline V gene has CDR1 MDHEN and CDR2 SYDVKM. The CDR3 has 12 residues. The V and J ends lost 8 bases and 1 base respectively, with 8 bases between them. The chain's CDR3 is CASQDTNTEAFF. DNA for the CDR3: TGTGCCAGCCAGGACACGAACACTGAAGCTTTCTTT.

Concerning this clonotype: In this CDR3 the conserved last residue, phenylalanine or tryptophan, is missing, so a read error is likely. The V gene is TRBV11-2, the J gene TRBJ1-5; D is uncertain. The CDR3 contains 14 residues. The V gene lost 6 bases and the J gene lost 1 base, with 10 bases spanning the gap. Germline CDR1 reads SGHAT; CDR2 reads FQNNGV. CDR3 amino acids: CASRSDESNQPQHI. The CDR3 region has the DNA TGTGCCAGCAGATCAGACGAAAGCAATCAGCCCCAGCATATT.

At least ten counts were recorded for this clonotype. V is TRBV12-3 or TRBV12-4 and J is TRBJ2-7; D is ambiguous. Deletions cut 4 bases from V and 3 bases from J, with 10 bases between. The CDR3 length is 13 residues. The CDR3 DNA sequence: TGTGCCAGCAGTTATACGGCTTTCTACGAGCAGTACTTC. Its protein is CASSYTAFYEQYF.

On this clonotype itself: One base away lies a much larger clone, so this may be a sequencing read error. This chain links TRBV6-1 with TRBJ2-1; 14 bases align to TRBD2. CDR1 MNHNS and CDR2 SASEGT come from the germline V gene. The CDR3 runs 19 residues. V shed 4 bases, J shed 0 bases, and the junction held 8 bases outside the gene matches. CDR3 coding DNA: TGTGCCAGCAGTGGTGGACTAGCGGGAGGCCGCAGCTCCTACAATGAGCAGTTCTTC. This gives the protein CASSGGLAGGRSSYNEQFF.

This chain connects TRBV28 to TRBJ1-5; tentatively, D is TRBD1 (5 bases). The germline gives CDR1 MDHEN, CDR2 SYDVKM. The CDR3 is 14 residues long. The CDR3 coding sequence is TGTGCAGGAAACATGGGGGGGAGCAATCAGCCCCAGCATTTT. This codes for CAGNMGGSNQPQHF. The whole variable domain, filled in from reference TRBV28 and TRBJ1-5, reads DVKVTQSSRYLVKRTGEKVFLECVQDMDHENMFWYRQDPGLGLRLIYFSYDVKMKEKGDIPEGYSVSREKKERFSLILESASTNQTSMYLCAGNMGGSNQPQHFGDGTRLSIL.

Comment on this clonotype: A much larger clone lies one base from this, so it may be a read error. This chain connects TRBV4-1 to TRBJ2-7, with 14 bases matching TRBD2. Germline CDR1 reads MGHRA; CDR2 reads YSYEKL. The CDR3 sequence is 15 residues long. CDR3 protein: CAGSQDPGLAGAKYF. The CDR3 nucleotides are TGCGCCGGCAGCCAAGATCCGGGACTAGCGGGAGCAAAGTACTTC.

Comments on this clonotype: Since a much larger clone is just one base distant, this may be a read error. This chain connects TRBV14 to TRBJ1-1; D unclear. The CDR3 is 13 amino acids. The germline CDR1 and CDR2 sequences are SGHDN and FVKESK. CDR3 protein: CVSSQDQNTEAFF. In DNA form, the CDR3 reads TGTGTCAGCAGCCAAGACCAGAACACTGAAGCTTTCTTT.

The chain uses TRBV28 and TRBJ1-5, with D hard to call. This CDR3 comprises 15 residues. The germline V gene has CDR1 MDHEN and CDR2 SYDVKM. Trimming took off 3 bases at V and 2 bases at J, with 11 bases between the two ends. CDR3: CASSLGKRGNQPQHF. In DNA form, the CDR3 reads TGTGCCAGCAGTTTGGGAAAACGGGGCAATCAGCCCCAGCATTTT.

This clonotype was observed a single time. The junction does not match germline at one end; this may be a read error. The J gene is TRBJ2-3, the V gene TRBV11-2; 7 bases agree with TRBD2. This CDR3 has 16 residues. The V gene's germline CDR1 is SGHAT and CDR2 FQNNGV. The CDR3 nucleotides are TGTGCCAGGAGCTTAGTGAGCGCGGCGGGAGCAGATACGCAGTATTTT. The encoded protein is CARSLVSAAGADTQYF.

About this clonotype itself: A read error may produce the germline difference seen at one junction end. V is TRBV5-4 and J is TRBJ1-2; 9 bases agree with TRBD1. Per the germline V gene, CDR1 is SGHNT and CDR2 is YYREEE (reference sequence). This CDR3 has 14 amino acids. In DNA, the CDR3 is TGTGTCAGCAGCCCAGACAGGGGGAACTATGGCTACACCTTC. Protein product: CVSSPDRGNYGYTF.

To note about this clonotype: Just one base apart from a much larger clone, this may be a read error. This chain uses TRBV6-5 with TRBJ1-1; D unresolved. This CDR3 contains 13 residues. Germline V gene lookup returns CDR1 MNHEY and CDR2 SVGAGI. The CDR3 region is CASSYEVNTGAFF. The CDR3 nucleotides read TGTGCCAGCAGTTACGAGGTCAACACTGGAGCTTTCTTT.

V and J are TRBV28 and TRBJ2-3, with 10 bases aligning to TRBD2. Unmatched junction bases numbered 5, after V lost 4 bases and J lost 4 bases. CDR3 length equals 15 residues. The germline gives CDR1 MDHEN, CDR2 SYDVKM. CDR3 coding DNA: TGTGCCAGCAGTTCTCTAGCGGGAGACGCAGATACGCAGTATTTT. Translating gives CASSSLAGDADTQYF.

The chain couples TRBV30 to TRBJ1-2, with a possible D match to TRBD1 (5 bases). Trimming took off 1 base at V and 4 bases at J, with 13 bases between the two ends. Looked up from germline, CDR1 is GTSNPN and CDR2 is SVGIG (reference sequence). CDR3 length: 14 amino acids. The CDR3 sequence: CAWSATEFFYGYTF. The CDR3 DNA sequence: TGTGCCTGGAGTGCGACAGAGTTCTTCTATGGCTACACCTTC.

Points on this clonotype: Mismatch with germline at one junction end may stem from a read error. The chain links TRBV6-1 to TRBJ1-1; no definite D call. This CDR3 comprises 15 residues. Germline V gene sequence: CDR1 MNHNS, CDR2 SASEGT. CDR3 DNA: TGTGTCAGCAGTGAAAGGGCCTTAGGGAACACTGAAGCTTTCTTT. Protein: CVSSERALGNTEAFF.

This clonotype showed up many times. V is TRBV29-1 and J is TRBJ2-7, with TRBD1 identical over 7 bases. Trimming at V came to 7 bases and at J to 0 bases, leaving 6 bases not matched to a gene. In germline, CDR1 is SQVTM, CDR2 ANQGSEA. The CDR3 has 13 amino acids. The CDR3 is CSAAGTVSYEQYF. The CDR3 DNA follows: TGCAGCGCTGCCGGGACAGTCTCCTACGAGCAGTACTTC.

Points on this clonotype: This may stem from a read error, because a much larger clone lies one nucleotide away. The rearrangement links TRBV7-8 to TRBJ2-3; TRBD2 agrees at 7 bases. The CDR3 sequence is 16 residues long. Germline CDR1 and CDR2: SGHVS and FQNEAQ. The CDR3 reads CASSLDGRFPTDTQFF. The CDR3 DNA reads TGTGCCAGCAGCTTAGACGGGAGGTTCCCCACAGATACGCAGTTTTTT.

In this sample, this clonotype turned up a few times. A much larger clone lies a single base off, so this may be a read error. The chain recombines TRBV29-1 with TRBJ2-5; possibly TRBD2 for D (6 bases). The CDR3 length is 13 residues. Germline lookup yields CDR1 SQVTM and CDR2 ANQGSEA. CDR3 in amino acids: CRAEGGGSGTQYF. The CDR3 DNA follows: TGCAGAGCTGAGGGAGGAGGGTCTGGGACCCAGTACTTC.

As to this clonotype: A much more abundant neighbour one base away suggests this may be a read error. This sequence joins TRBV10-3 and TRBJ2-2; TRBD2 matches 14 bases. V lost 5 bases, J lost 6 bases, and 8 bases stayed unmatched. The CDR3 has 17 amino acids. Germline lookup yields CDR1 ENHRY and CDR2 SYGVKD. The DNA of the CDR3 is TGTGCCATCAGTTGGGGACTAGCGGGAGTTGACGCCGGGGAGCTGTTTTTT. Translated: CAISWGLAGVDAGELFF.

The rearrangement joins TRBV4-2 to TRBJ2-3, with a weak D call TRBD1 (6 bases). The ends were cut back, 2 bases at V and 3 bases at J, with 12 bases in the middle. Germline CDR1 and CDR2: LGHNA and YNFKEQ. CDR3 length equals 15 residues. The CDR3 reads CASSQYGRGTDTQYF. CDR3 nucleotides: TGTGCCAGCAGCCAATATGGCAGGGGTACAGATACGCAGTATTTT.

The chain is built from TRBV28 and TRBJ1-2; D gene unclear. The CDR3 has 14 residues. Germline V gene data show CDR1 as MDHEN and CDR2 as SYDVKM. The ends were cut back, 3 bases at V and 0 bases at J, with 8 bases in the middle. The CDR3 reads CASSFSSTNYGYTF. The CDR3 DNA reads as TGTGCCAGCAGTTTCTCCAGCACTAACTATGGCTACACCTTC.

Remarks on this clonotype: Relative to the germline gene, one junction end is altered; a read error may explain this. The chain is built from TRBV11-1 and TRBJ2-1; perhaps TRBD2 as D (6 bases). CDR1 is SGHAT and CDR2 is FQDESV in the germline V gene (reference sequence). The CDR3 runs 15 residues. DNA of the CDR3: TGTGTCAGCAGGGACTCTAGCTCATCCTACGATGAGCAGTTCTTC. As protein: CVSRDSSSSYDEQFF.

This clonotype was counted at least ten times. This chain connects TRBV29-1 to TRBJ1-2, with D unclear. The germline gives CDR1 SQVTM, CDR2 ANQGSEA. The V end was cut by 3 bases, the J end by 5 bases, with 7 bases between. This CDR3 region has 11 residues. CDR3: CSVESGYGYTF. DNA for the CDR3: TGCAGCGTTGAGTCTGGGTATGGCTACACCTTC.